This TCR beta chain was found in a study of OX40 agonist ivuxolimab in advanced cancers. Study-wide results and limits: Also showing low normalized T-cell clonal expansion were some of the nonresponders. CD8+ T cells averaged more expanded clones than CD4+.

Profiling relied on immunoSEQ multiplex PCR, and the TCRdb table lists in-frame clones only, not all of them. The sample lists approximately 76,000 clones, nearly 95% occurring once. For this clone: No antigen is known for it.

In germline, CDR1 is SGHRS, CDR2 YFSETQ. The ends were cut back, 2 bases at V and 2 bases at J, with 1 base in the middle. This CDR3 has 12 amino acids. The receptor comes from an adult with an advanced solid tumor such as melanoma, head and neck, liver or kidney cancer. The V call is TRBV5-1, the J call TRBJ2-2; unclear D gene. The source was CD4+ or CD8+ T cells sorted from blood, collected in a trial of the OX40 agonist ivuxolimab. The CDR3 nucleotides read TGCGCCAGCAGCTTCAACACCGGGGAGCTGTTTTTT. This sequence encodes CASSFNTGELFF.